The clone carrying this T cell receptor beta chain was recorded once. At one boundary the junction diverges from the germline segment, which might be a read error. This sample is part of a study of blood T cell repertoires in COVID-19. Whole-study context: Some COVID-19 samples were acute and others convalescent; all came from the United States, Italy and Spain.

The CDR3 has 14 residues. Germline V CDR1 and CDR2: SGHTA, FQGNSA. Sequenced by immunoSEQ multiplex PCR; TCRdb stores in-frame clones only, minus some. The repertoire holds fewer than 65,000 clones, with 85% to 90% as singletons. Sequenced: peripheral blood. The source of this sequence is a woman aged 55-75 years with COVID-19, enrolled during active disease. The chain is built from TRBV7-2 and TRBJ2-7, with 11 bases identical to TRBD2. The CDR3 here is CASSRDPLAGEKEF. The CDR3 bases are TGTGCCAGCAGCCGCGATCCACTAGCGGGAGAAAAAGAATTC.